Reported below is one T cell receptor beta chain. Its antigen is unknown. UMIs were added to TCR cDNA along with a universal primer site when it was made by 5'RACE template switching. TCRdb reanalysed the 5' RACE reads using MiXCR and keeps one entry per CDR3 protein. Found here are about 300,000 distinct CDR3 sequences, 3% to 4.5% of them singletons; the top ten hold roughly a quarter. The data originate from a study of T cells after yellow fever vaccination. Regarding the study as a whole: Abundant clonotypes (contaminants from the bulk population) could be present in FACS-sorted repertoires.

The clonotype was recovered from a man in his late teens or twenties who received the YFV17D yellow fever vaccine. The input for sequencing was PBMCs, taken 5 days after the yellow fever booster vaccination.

The DNA for the CDR3 is TGTGCCAGCAGTTACGGTTGGGAAGCGGCCGGGGAGCTGTTTTTT. It specifies CASSYGWEAAGELFF. The J gene is TRBJ2-2, the V gene TRBV6-5; tentatively, D is TRBD2 (5 bases). This CDR3 has 15 residues. Germline V gene data show CDR1 as MNHEY and CDR2 as SVGAGI. Trimming cost V 2 bases and J 6 bases, with 13 bases left between them.